This T cell receptor beta chain was recovered during a study of blood T cell repertoires in COVID-19. Which cohort a participant joined came from the clinical history participants gave. The CDR3 is 10 amino acids. V lost 7 bases, J lost 9 bases, and 8 bases lay in between. Germline CDR1 and CDR2: SNHLY and FYNNEI. Only in-frame clones appear in the TCRdb table, and some are missing; sequencing was by immunoSEQ multiplex PCR. This sample has 350,000 to 400,000 clones, with about 90% found just once. The J gene is TRBJ2-3, the V gene TRBV2; D possibly corresponds to TRBD1 (6 bases). The origin of this receptor is a woman aged 25 to 39 who had recovered from COVID-19. The sample was PBMCs or T cells enriched from blood (not recorded which). The CDR3 here is CASNRDTQYF. CDR3 coding DNA: TGTGCCAGCAACAGGGACACGCAGTATTTT.